This passage covers 22 T cell receptor beta chains from one sample sequenced in a study of blood T cell repertoires in COVID-19. TCRdb keeps only in-frame clones here, not all; method: immunoSEQ multiplex PCR. The repertoire holds fewer than 250,000 clones, with 80% to 90% as singletons. The sequenced sample was peripheral blood. These receptors came from a young man with acute or convalescent COVID-19.

This rearrangement joins TRBV19 to TRBJ1-2, with D perhaps matching TRBD1 (6 bases). V lost 9 bases and J lost 8, with 16 bases in between. The CDR3 is made up of 12 amino acids. Germline V gene sequence: CDR1 LNHDA, CDR2 SQIVND (reference sequence). The CDR3 DNA reads as TGTGCCAGCGCACAGGGTCTGGACGGCTACACCTTC. Translated: CASAQGLDGYTF.

V and J are TRBV19 and TRBJ1-3, with unresolved D. CDR3 size: 17 residues. Germline V gives CDR1 LNHDA, CDR2 SQIVND (reference sequence). Trimming shortened V by 4 bases and J by 2 bases, and 18 bases separated the two germline ends. The CDR3, as DNA: TGTGCCAGTAGTAGATCGTCCGTGCGGGAGACTGGAAACACCATATATTTT. Its protein is CASSRSSVRETGNTIYF.

The chain links TRBV11-3 to TRBJ2-3; the match to TRBD1 covers 8 bases. The germline V gene has CDR1 SGHNT and CDR2 YENEEA. The CDR3 length is 17 residues. V was pared by 1 base and J by 4 bases, with 10 bases of the junction left unmatched. CDR3 DNA: TGTGCCAGCAGCTTAGGGTCAGGGGGCCCCGGAGCAGATACGCAGTATTTT. Translation: CASSLGSGGPGADTQYF.

The chain couples TRBV19 to TRBJ1-5; D gene unclear. CDR1 is LNHDA, CDR2 SQIVND, per germline (reference sequence). The CDR3 has 13 amino acids. Trimming took 4 bases from V and 2 from J, leaving 6 bases between them. The CDR3 DNA sequence: TGTGCCAGTAGTAACCAGGGCAATCAGCCCCAGCATTTT. Its protein is CASSNQGNQPQHF.

This clone was observed a single time. The chain couples TRBV2 to TRBJ2-5; D might be TRBD2 (6 bases). Trimming cost V 7 bases and J 1 base, with 16 bases left between them. Germline loops: CDR1 SNHLY, CDR2 FYNNEI. CDR3 length equals 15 residues. CDR3 amino acids: CASTNSLGGQETQYF. The CDR3 DNA reads as TGTGCCAGCACCAACTCCTTGGGGGGCCAAGAGACCCAGTACTTC.

V gene TRBV5-6 combines with J gene TRBJ2-7; TRBD1 is a possible D gene (6 bases). The germline gives CDR1 SGHDT, CDR2 YYEEEE. CDR3 length equals 15 residues. V was shortened by 2 bases and J by 6 bases, with 18 bases between the two germline ends. The CDR3 loop reads CASSLTGTFPPEQYF. CDR3 DNA: TGTGCCAGCAGCTTAACAGGGACGTTTCCCCCCGAGCAGTACTTC. The full variable domain, with the rest looked up from reference TRBV5-6 and TRBJ2-7, is DAGVTQSPTHLIKTRGQQVTLRCSPKSGHDTVSWYQQALGQGPQFIFQYYEEEERQRGNFPDRFSGHQFPNYSSELNVNALLLGDSALYLCASSLTGTFPPEQYFGPGTRLTVT.

CDR3 sequence reads: CASSQVRRNSPLHF. The CDR3 DNA reads TGCGCCAGCAGCCAAGTTAGGAGGAATTCACCCCTCCACTTT. V and J are TRBV4-1 and TRBJ1-6; no clear D gene. Germline-derived CDR1 and CDR2 are MGHRA and YSYEKL. V lost 1 base and J lost 7, with 8 bases in between. CDR3 length equals 14 residues.

In its sample, this clone was seen once. The J gene is TRBJ1-5, the V gene TRBV15; 7 bases line up with TRBD1. V shed 4 bases, J shed 9 bases, and the junction held 9 bases outside the gene matches. Germline CDR1 and CDR2: LNHNV and YYDKDF (reference sequence). The CDR3 length is 14 residues. The CDR3 protein is CATSIPRGARPQHF. The CDR3 region has the DNA TGTGCCACCAGCATACCCAGGGGGGCCCGGCCCCAGCATTTT.

The chain combines TRBV18 with TRBJ1-1; tentative D call: TRBD1 (6 bases). V gave up 6 bases and J gave up 6 bases, with 17 bases separating them. CDR1 and CDR2 from the germline V gene are KGHSH and LQKENI. The CDR3 contains 14 residues. Written as DNA, the CDR3 is TGTGCCAGCTCCCTTACCGGAGGACAGTCTGAAGCTTTCTTT. Protein sequence: CASSLTGGQSEAFF. The full variable domain, its missing parts supplied by reference TRBV18 and TRBJ1-1, is NAGVMQNPRHLVRRRGQEARLRCSPMKGHSHVYWYRQLPEEGLKFMVYLQKENIIDESGMPKERFSAEFPKEGPSILRIQQVVRGDSAAYFCASSLTGGQSEAFFGQGTRLTVV.

This clone was observed a single time. The V and J genes are TRBV6-5 and TRBJ1-5; 8 bases map to TRBD1. CDR1 and CDR2 from the germline V gene are MNHEY and SVGAGI. This CDR3 is built from 15 residues. V dropped 6 bases and J dropped 7; count of bases not matched to a gene: 11. CDR3 sequence (DNA): TGTGCCAGCAGCAGATCAGGGGGCGGAGGCCAGCCCCAGCATTTT. Encoded protein: CASSRSGGGGQPQHF.

The chain combines TRBV5-1 with TRBJ1-3; no reliable D call. CDR3 length equals 14 residues. Deletions cut 5 bases from V and 3 bases from J, with 12 bases between. Germline CDR1 SGHRS, CDR2 YFSETQ. CDR3 in DNA: TGCGCCAGCAGAAGAGGAGAAGTTGGAAACACCATATATTTT. Its translation: CASRRGEVGNTIYF.

The CDR3 DNA follows: TGTGCCAGCAGTACCCGCGGACATTCGGGTCAGCCCCAGCATTTT. It specifies CASSTRGHSGQPQHF. The chain links TRBV2 to TRBJ1-5; TRBD1 might be the D (5 bases). Germline CDR1 reads SNHLY; CDR2 reads FYNNEI. With 5 bases removed from V and 6 bases from J, the gap between germline ends came to 17 bases. The CDR3 spans 15 residues.

The chain has TRBV24-1 and TRBJ1-1; 10 bases match TRBD1. Germline-derived CDR1 and CDR2 are KGHDR and SFDVKD. J gave up 6 bases and V 4 bases, and 10 bases lay outside the gene matches. This CDR3 comprises 16 residues. This CDR3 is CATSDEMTGGDAEAFF. The DNA for the CDR3 is TGTGCCACCAGTGACGAGATGACAGGGGGCGACGCTGAAGCTTTCTTT.

The rearrangement links TRBV27 to TRBJ1-5; D gene unclear. The V end was cut by 0 bases, the J end by 2 bases, with 5 bases between. In germline, CDR1 is MNHEY, CDR2 SMNVEV (reference sequence). The length of the CDR3 is 14 residues. The CDR3: CASSLSRGNQPQHF. CDR3 in DNA: TGTGCCAGCAGTTTATCGAGGGGCAATCAGCCCCAGCATTTT.

The chain carries TRBV30 and TRBJ2-2, with TRBD2 matching 8 bases. Losses at the gene ends were 4 bases for V and 4 bases for J; bases not matched to a gene: 8. Germline CDR1 is GTSNPN and CDR2 is SVGIG (reference sequence). The CDR3 consists of 15 residues. CDR3 loop: CAWIAGTRSTGELFF. The CDR3 DNA reads as TGTGCCTGGATCGCCGGGACTAGGTCCACCGGGGAGCTGTTTTTT.

This chain uses TRBV11-1 with TRBJ2-5; D is perhaps TRBD2 (5 bases). The V gene lost 8 bases and the J gene lost 0 bases, with 10 bases spanning the gap. The CDR3 covers 13 residues. Germline CDR1 and CDR2: SGHAT and FQDESV (reference sequence). The CDR3 is CASRRGYQETQYF. CDR3 coding DNA: TGTGCCAGCCGACGCGGGTACCAAGAGACCCAGTACTTC.

The chain links TRBV24-1 to TRBJ1-3; D ambiguous. CDR1 KGHDR and CDR2 SFDVKD come from the germline V gene. The CDR3 contains 16 residues. Trimming removed 3 bases from V and 1 base from J, with 12 bases in between. This CDR3 reads CATSDHDSVSGNTIYF. The CDR3 bases are TGTGCCACCAGTGATCACGATTCGGTTTCTGGAAACACCATATATTTT.

The chain combines TRBV30 with TRBJ1-5; 9 bases align to TRBD1. The CDR3 is 13 residues long. Germline-derived CDR1 and CDR2 are GTSNPN and SVGIG (reference sequence). The trim removed 7 bases at V and 7 bases at J, leaving 8 bases unmatched. CDR3 DNA: TGTGCCTCCTCGGACAGGGGACAGCAGCCCCAGCATTTT. This codes for CASSDRGQQPQHF.

The CDR3 loop reads CASSFQQGLEQFF. The CDR3 nucleotides read TGTGCCAGCAGTTTCCAACAGGGCTTGGAGCAGTTCTTC. This chain joins TRBV11-3 and TRBJ2-1; possibly TRBD1 for D (6 bases). The germline CDR1 and CDR2 sequences are SGHNT and YENEEA. The V end lost 6 bases, the J end lost 10 bases, and 16 bases lay between the germline ends. The CDR3 length is 13 residues.

V usage is TRBV6-4 and J usage is TRBJ2-3, with unresolved D. Germline values: CDR1 MRHNA, CDR2 SNTAGT. This CDR3 is built from 13 residues. Between the trimmed V and J ends, which lost 4 bases and 6 bases, there was a span of 11 bases. Here the CDR3 reads CASSVNFRDTQYF. The CDR3 DNA reads TGTGCCAGCAGTGTTAACTTCAGGGATACGCAGTATTTT.

This chain uses TRBV11-2 with TRBJ2-3, with 10 bases matching TRBD2. This CDR3 comprises 16 residues. CDR1 is SGHAT, CDR2 FQNNGV, per germline. The V segment lost 5 bases and the J segment 0 bases; nucleotides outside the gene matches: 5. In DNA form, the CDR3 reads TGTGCCAGCAGCGTAACTAGCGGGGCTAGCACAGATACGCAGTATTTT. Translation gives CASSVTSGASTDTQYF.

The rearrangement uses TRBV5-1 and TRBJ1-2, with 10 positions matching TRBD1. V lost 0 bases, J lost 5 bases, and 4 bases stayed unmatched. The CDR3 length is 15 residues. Germline CDR1 SGHRS, CDR2 YFSETQ. The CDR3 bases are TGCGCCAGCAGCTTGGCTGGGACAGGGGATTATGGCTACACCTTC. The encoded protein is CASSLAGTGDYGYTF.